This T cell receptor beta chain came from a study of cytomegalovirus exposure and HLA in healthy donors (dated by TCRdb to the late 2010s). Describing the broader study: A later analysis indicated that the roughly 130 validation repertoires were generated on the platform also employed for the 600 to 750 repertoires of the first cohort. A separate validation cohort of roughly 130 different subjects was used in addition to the 666-subject first cohort. The aim of the study was to test whether cataloging public T cell receptors could identify signatures of past pathogen exposure. To predict cytomegalovirus infection status, the study combined high-throughput TCR immunosequencing, statistical association of individual TCRs with disease status, and machine learning. Overall study results and their limits: While some public TCRs were present in many individuals, most TCR sequences turned up only very rarely across donors. The study listed 150 to 200 TCR beta chains as associated with cytomegalovirus. A later analysis lacked HLA typing for the validation cohort, so it scored co-occurrence in that cohort across all 130 or so repertoires. In vitro tests confirmed that three of the cytomegalovirus-associated TCR beta chains recognize cytomegalovirus antigens. It was suggested by the authors that the approach could potentially be generalized to other disease states and immunological phenotypes. The classifier was reported to diagnose cytomegalovirus status with high specificity and sensitivity in both the original cohort and the validation cohort. Of the cluster scores, roughly 95% were above 0 in a later analysis, which found that TCRs clustered in the first cohort also tended to co-occur in the 120 validation repertoires.

The donors belonged to the validation cohort of over a hundred subjects, which was separate from the roughly 700-subject first cohort. The CDR3 sequence holds 13 residues, the cysteine and phenylalanine included. The kept DNA is CDR3 alone, 39 bases in frame from the first base. The junction shows trimming of 9 bases on V and 0 bases on J, plus 11 bases between the germline ends. Sequences MGHDK (CDR1) and SYGVNS (CDR2) are obtained from the germline V gene. Receptor amplification or capture employed the immunoSEQ multiplex PCR assay. The authors processed their data as follows. A statistical classification framework was developed to diagnose cytomegalovirus status using the catalog of TCR beta chain sequences. TCRdb obtained this table from immuneACCESS and retained in-frame rearrangements with V and J assigned. These tables miss some clones; where compared with another copy, unresolved V genes account for less than half of the shortfall, and the remainder is unexplained. V, J and clone size are those of that table, while D and trimming were read from the DNA. This sample lists some 60,000 clones; 90% to 95% were detected once. 4.4% of the sample rests with the top ten.

In the case of this clone: The antigen it binds to is not known. Within one base of it there is no much larger clone, and no base qualities were kept.

The sequence was collected from a man aged 18-30 years in good health and CMV-seropositive. What was sequenced was PBMCs. The chain couples TRBV25-1 to TRBJ1-2, and possibly TRBD1, on 6 matching bases. This receptor carries the CDR3 CARRTATNYGYTF. Read as DNA, the sequence is TGTGCCAGAAGGACAGCGACTAACTATGGCTACACCTTC.